This TCR beta chain stems from a study of blood T cell repertoires in COVID-19. Study context: Spain, Italy and the United States supplied samples that represented acute and convalescent COVID-19. In each case, the material was cDNA or gDNA derived from T cells, B-cell-depleted T cells, or PBMCs.

Per the original data handling: Reference gene primer amplification gave estimated nucleated cell counts. The data were produced by immunoSEQ multiplex PCR, yet TCRdb's version contains in-frame clones alone and is incomplete. The V and J calls and the clone size are those of that table, but D and trimming were determined from the DNA. Of about 200,000 clones in the sample, 60% to 85% are singletons; the top ten hold roughly 6%. This clone was found once. This CDR3 contains 12 residues. With 3 bases removed from V and 6 bases from J, the gap between germline ends came to 6 bases. CDR1 is MDHEN and CDR2 is SYDVKM in the germline V gene.

The J gene is TRBJ1-5, the V gene TRBV28, with unresolved D. The sequence was obtained from an older woman with acute or convalescent COVID-19. The sequenced sample was peripheral blood. The CDR3 DNA reads as TGTGCCAGCAGTTTGGGGAGTCAGCCCCAGCATTTT. It specifies CASSLGSQPQHF.